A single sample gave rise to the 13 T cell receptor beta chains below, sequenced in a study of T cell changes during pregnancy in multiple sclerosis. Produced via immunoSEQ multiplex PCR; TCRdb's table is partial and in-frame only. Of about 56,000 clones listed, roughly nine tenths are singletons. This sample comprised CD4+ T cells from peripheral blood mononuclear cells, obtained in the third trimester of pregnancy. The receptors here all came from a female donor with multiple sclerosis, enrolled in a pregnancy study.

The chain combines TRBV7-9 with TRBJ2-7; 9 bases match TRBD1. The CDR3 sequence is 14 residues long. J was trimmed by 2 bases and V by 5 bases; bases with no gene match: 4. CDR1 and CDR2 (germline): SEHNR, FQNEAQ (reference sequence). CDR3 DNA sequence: TGTGCCAGCAGCACGGGACAGGGAGCCTACGAGCAGTACTTC. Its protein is CASSTGQGAYEQYF.

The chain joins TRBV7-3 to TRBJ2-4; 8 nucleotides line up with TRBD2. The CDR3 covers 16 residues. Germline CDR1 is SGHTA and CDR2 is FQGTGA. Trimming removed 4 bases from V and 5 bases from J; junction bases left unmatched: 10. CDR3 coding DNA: TGTGCCAGCAGCTCTGAACCGGGGGGGGTAGAAAACATTCAGTACTTC. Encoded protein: CASSSEPGGVENIQYF. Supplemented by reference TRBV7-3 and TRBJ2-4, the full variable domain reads GAGVSQTPSNKVTEKGKYVELRCDPISGHTALYWYRQSLGQGPEFLIYFQGTGAADDSGLPNDRFFAVRPEGSVSTLKIQRTERGDSAVYLCASSSEPGGVENIQYFGAGTRLSVL.

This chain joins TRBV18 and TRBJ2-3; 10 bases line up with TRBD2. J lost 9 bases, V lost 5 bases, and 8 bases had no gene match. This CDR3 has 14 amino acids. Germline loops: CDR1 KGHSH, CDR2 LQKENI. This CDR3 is CASSTGLARQTQYF. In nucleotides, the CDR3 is TGTGCCAGCTCAACGGGACTAGCGAGGCAGACGCAGTATTTT.

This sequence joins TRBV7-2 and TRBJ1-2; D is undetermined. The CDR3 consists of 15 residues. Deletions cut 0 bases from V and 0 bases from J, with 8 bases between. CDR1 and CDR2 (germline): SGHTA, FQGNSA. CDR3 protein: CASSLAAGANYGYTF. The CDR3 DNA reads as TGTGCCAGCAGCTTAGCCGCCGGGGCTAACTATGGCTACACCTTC.

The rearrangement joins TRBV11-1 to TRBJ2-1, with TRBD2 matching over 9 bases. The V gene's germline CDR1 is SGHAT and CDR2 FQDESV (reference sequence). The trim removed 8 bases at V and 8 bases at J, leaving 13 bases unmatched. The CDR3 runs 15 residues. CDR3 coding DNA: TGTGCCAGCGAGGAAGGCTCAGCGGGGGGCTATGAGCAGTTCTTC. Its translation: CASEEGSAGGYEQFF. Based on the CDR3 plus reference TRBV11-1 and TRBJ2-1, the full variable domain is EAEVAQSPRYKITEKSQAVAFWCDPISGHATLYWYRQILGQGPELLVQFQDESVVDDSQLPKDRFSAERLKGVDSTLKIQPAELGDSAMYLCASEEGSAGGYEQFFGPGTRLTVL.

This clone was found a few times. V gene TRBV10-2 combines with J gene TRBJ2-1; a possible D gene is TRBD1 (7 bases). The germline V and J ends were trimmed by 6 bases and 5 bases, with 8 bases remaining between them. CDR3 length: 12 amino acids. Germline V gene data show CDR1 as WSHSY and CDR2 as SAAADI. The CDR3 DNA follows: TGCGCCAGCAGCAGGGGGGACAATGAGCAGTTCTTC. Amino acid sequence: CASSRGDNEQFF.

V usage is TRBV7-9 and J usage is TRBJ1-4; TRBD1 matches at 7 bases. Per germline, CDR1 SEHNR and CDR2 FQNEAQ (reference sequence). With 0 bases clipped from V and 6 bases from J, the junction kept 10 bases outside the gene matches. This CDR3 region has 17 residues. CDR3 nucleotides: TGTGCCAGCAGCTTAGCCGATTCGGGACAGCTGTATGAAAAACTGTTTTTT. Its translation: CASSLADSGQLYEKLFF.

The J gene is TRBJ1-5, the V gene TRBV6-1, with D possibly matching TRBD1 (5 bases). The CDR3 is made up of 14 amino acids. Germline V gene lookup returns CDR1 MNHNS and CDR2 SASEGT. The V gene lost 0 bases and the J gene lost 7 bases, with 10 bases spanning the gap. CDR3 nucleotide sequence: TGTGCCAGCAGTGAAGCGCCAGGGAACCAGCCCCAGCATTTT. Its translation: CASSEAPGNQPQHF.

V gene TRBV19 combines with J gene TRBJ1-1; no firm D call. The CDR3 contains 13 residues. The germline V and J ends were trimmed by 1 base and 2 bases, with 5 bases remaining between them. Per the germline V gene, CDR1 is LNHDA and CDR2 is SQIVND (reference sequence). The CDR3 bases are TGTGCCAGTAGTATAGTGGCAAACACTGAAGCTTTCTTT. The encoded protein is CASSIVANTEAFF.

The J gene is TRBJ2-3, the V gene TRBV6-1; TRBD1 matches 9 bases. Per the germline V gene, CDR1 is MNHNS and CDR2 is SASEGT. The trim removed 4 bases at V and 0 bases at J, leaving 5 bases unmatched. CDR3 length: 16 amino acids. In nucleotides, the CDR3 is TGTGCCAGCAGTGTGAACAGGGGGCCTAGCACAGATACGCAGTATTTT. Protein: CASSVNRGPSTDTQYF.

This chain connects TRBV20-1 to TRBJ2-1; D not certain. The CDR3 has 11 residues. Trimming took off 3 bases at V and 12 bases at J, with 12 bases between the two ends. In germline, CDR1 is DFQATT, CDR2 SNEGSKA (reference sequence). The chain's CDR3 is CSARASFLQFF. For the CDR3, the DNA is TGCAGTGCTAGGGCCTCCTTTCTGCAGTTCTTC.

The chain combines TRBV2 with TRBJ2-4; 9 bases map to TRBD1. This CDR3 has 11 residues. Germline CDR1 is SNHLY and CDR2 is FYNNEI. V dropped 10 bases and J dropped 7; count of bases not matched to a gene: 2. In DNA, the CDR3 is TGTGCCATAGGGACAGGGAACATTCAGTACTTC. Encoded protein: CAIGTGNIQYF.

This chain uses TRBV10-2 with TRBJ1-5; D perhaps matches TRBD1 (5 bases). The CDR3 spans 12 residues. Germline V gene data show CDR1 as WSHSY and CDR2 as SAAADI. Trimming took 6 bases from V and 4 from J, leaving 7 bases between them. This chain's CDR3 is CASRDTNQPQHF. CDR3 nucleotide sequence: TGCGCCAGCAGGGACACGAATCAGCCCCAGCATTTT.